This T cell receptor (beta chain) was captured in a study of T-cell memory formation after mild COVID-19. TCRdb reprocessed the 5' RACE reads via MiXCR and lists one record per CDR3 protein. The table has 150,000 to 200,000 distinct CDR3 sequences, about a third seen once. V lost 3 bases to trimming and J lost 6 bases, with 15 bases between them. CDR1 is SGHAT and CDR2 is FQNNGV in the germline V gene. The CDR3 totals 14 residues. The sequenced sample consisted of PBMCs or a T cell subset sorted from them (not recorded which). This clonotype was obtained from an adult woman who had mild COVID-19 (a few samples of this study predate the infection). Cell type and time point are not known. The chain links TRBV11-2 to TRBJ2-7; a possible D gene is TRBD1 (8 bases). Here the CDR3 DNA reads TGTGCCAGCAGCTTCGCAGGGGGCGGGGGCGAGCAGTACTTC. Translating it yields CASSFAGGGGEQYF.